These T cell receptor beta chains were read from a single sample in a study of T cells in localized non-small cell lung cancer. The assay was immunoSEQ multiplex PCR, and TCRdb's table has in-frame clones only and misses some. The repertoire has 16,000 or so clones, roughly 89% of them found once; the top ten carry under 4%. Sequenced material: peripheral blood, taken before any cancer treatment. These receptors were collected from a male donor older than 55 with stage II squamous cell lung carcinoma. Both conserved end residues are part of each CDR3. Each record gives: V gene, J gene, D gene, clone size, CDR3 protein, CDR3 DNA. A D gene is named only where the DNA matches it firmly. Where a row states a size, it is once, few, many or the class of an expanded clone; other rows omit it.

TRBV7-6,TRBJ2-5,TRBD2,few,CASSLAPSGRQETQYF,TGTGCCAGCAGCTTAGCGCCGAGCGGGAGGCAAGAGACCCAGTACTTC
TRBV7-2,TRBJ2-7,TRBD1,.,CASSLAGQASYEQYF,TGTGCCAGCAGCTTAGCCGGACAGGCGAGCTACGAGCAGTACTTC
TRBV30,TRBJ2-3,.,.,CAWSVGASTDTQYF,TGTGCCTGGAGTGTAGGTGCTAGCACAGATACGCAGTATTTT
TRBV7-9,TRBJ1-2,TRBD1,.,CASSLTGGRANYGYTF,TGTGCCAGCAGCTTAACAGGGGGCAGGGCTAACTATGGCTACACCTTC
TRBV28,TRBJ2-7,TRBD2,.,CASRSTTSGWAYEQYF,TGTGCCAGCAGATCAACGACTAGCGGGTGGGCCTACGAGCAGTACTTC
TRBV7-9,TRBJ2-7,.,.,CASSLVGASYEQYF,TGTGCCAGCAGCTTAGTAGGGGCATCCTACGAGCAGTACTTC
TRBV2,TRBJ1-5,TRBD1,.,CASSGTGQPQHF,TGTGCCAGCAGCGGGACAGGTCAGCCCCAGCATTTT
TRBV14,TRBJ1-3,.,.,CASSQDHFGISSSGNTIYF,TGTGCCAGCAGCCAAGATCACTTTGGGATATCATCCTCTGGAAACACCATATATTTT
TRBV5-1,TRBJ2-1,TRBD2,.,CASSWGLAGEVAYNEQFF,TGCGCCAGCAGCTGGGGACTAGCGGGAGAGGTAGCCTACAATGAGCAGTTCTTC
TRBV27,TRBJ2-7,.,.,CASSRPGGSYEQYF,TGTGCCAGCAGTCGCCCAGGGGGGTCGTACGAGCAGTACTTC
TRBV2,TRBJ1-4,TRBD1,.,CASRRGQSNEKLFF,TGTGCCAGCAGGAGGGGACAGTCAAATGAAAAACTGTTTTTT
TRBV7-8,TRBJ2-3,.,.,CASSPRTVGLTDTQYF,TGTGCCAGCAGCCCCCGGACAGTTGGTCTCACAGATACGCAGTATTTT
TRBV5-1,TRBJ2-5,TRBD2,once,CASSHGWTSLQETQYF,TGCGCCAGCAGCCACGGATGGACTAGCCTCCAAGAGACCCAGTACTTC
TRBV2,TRBJ2-2,TRBD1,.,CASSANRGGTGELFF,TGTGCCAGCAGTGCCAACAGGGGTGGGACGGGGGAGCTGTTTTTT
TRBV6-6,TRBJ1-5,.,.,CASSYTRGGSNQPQHF,TGTGCCAGCAGTTACACCAGGGGAGGAAGCAATCAGCCCCAGCATTTT
TRBV5-4,TRBJ2-2,.,.,CASSLREPGELFF,TGTGCCAGCAGCTTACGGGAACCCGGGGAGCTGTTTTTT
TRBV7-3,TRBJ2-7,.,few,CASSLNRGYEQYF,TGTGCCAGCAGCTTAAACCGGGGGTACGAGCAGTACTTC
TRBV10-3,TRBJ2-1,TRBD1,.,CAISERSGTGLVEQFF,TGTGCCATCAGTGAGCGCTCCGGGACAGGGCTCGTAGAGCAGTTCTTC
TRBV7-2,TRBJ1-4,.,.,CASSVDGRRFNEKLFF,TGTGCCAGCAGCGTCGACGGACGTCGGTTTAATGAAAAACTGTTTTTT
TRBV19,TRBJ2-1,.,few,CASRRGNEQFF,TGTGCCAGTAGGAGGGGTAATGAGCAGTTCTTC
TRBV28,TRBJ2-3,.,.,CASSFVLAPDTQYF,TGTGCCAGCAGTTTTGTCCTAGCGCCGGATACGCAGTATTTT
TRBV5-1,TRBJ2-1,TRBD2,.,CASSFGLAGGNEQFF,TGCGCCAGCAGCTTTGGACTAGCGGGAGGGAATGAGCAGTTCTTC
TRBV10-3,TRBJ2-6,.,.,CAISVRGGANVLTF,TGTGCCATCAGTGTGAGGGGTGGGGCCAACGTCCTGACTTTC
TRBV6-1,TRBJ2-5,.,.,CASSLRGQETQYF,TGTGCCAGCAGTCTCCGCGGGCAAGAGACCCAGTACTTC
TRBV28,TRBJ2-1,.,once,CASSSRGVGNEQFF,TGTGCCAGCAGTTCCCGAGGGGTAGGGAATGAGCAGTTCTTC
TRBV19,TRBJ2-1,.,.,CASSTPVVQFF,TGTGCCAGTAGTACCCCGGTCGTGCAGTTCTTC
TRBV27,TRBJ2-7,TRBD2,.,CASSPQSPLSGRTSYEQYF,TGTGCCAGCAGTCCCCAATCCCCCCTTAGCGGGAGGACCTCCTACGAGCAGTACTTC
TRBV5-4,TRBJ2-6,TRBD1,once,CASSWGQGEANVLTF,TGTGCCAGCAGCTGGGGACAGGGTGAGGCCAACGTCCTGACTTTC
TRBV19,TRBJ1-5,TRBD1,.,CASSLRDRAEVKRYQPQHF,TGTGCCAGTAGCCTCCGGGACAGGGCAGAGGTGAAGAGATATCAGCCCCAGCATTTT
TRBV4-1,TRBJ2-7,.,.,CASRRQESSYEQYF,TGCGCCAGCAGACGGCAGGAAAGCTCCTACGAGCAGTACTTC